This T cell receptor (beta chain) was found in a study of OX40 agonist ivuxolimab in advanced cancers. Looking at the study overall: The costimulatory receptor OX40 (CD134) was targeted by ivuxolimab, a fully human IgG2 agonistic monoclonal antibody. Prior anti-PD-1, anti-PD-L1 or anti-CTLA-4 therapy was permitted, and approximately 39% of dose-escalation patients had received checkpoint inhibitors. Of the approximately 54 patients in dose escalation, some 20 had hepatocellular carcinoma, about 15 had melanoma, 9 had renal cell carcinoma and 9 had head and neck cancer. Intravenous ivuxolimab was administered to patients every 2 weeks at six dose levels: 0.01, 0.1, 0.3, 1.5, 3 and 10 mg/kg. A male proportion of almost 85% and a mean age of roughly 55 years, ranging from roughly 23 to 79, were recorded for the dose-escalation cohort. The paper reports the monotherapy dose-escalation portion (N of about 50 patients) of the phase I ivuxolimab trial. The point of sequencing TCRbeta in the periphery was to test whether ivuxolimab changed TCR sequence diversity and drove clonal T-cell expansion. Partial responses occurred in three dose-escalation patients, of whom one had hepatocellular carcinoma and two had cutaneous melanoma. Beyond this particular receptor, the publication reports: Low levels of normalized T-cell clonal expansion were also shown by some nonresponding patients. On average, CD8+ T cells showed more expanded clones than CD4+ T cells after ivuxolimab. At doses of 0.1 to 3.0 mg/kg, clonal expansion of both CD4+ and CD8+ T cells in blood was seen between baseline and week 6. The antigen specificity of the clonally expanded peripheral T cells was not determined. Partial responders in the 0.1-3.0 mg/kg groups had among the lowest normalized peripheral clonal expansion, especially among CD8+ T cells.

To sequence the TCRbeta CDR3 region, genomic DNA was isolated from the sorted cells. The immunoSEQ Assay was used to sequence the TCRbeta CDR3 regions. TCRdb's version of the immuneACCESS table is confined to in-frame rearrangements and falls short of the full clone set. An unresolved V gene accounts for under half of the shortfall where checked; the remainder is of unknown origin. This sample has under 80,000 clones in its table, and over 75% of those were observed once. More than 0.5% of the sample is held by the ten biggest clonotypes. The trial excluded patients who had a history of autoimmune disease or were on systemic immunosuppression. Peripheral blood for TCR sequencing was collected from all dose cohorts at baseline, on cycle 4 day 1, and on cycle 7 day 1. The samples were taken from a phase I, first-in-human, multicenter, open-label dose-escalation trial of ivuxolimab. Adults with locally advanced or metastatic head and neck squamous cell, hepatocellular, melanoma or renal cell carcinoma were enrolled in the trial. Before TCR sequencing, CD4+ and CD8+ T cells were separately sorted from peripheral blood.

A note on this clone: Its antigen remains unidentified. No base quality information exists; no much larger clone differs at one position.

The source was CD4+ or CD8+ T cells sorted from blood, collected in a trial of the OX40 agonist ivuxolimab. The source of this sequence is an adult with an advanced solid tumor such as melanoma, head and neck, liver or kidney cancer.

The bases are TGTGCCAGTAGTCTGACCGCTGCGGGACTAGCTTTCAATGAGCAGTTCTTC. It codes for CASSLTAAGLAFNEQFF. Recombination connected TRBV19 to TRBJ2-1; TRBD2 fits 9 bases in the junction. The CDR3 spans 17 residues, from the cysteine through the phenylalanine. Kept here is only the CDR3 DNA, which spans 51 bases and is read in frame from base 1. V is cut back by 5 bases and J by 6 bases, with 14 bases in the junction unmatched. The germline V gene (reference sequence) sets CDR1 to LNHDA and CDR2 to SQIVND.